This T cell receptor (beta chain) was sequenced in a study of blood T cells in healthy people across ages. Turning to the study itself: Per every two T cells, about one barcoded beta molecule was captured by template switching. General study results and limits: When set beside aged donors, long-lived donors presented more naive CD4+ cells and higher diversity. The study found TCR beta diversity correlated strongly with naive T cell percentage.

The authors isolated at least 7 million PBMCs per sample. The second PCR ran about 6 to 11 cycles with a sample-barcoded 5' primer and J-beta primers. From the 5' RACE reads, TCRdb called clonotypes with MiXCR, one entry per CDR3 protein. The sample lists fewer than 800,000 distinct CDR3 sequences, approximately 30% occurring once. About this clonotype itself: As yet, its antigen is unknown. A much bigger clone sits one base away, suggesting this may be a read error.

The source is an elderly woman in good health. The sequenced sample consisted of blood.

CDR3 DNA sequence: TGTGCCTGGAGTGTACGAGAGAACACTGAAGCTTTCTTT. It translates to CAWSVRENTEAFF. The V gene is TRBV30, the J gene TRBJ1-1; D is uncertain. Germline V CDR1 and CDR2: GTSNPN, SVGIG (reference sequence). Trimming took 0 bases from V and 1 from J, leaving 6 bases between them. The CDR3 is 13 amino acids.